This passage covers 32 T cell receptor beta chains from one sample sequenced in a study of vaccination effects on CD4 cells after COVID-19. Viral peptide pool expansion of antigen-specific CD4+ T cells preceded sequencing in the ViraFEST assay. A roughly 10-day culture period preceded the isolation of CD4+ T cells. The vaccine recipients had no prior SARS-CoV-2 infection, with negative nucleocapsid antibodies. No antigen is known for these receptors. The repertoire was sequenced with immunoSEQ multiplex PCR; TCRdb's copy has only in-frame clones and lacks some. The data contain 28,000 or so clones, approximately 72% of them singletons. The sample was CD4+ T cells from PBMCs cultured with SARS-CoV-2 spike peptides, taken before COVID-19 vaccination. The receptors here all came from a human donor who received a COVID-19 vaccine.

J is TRBJ2-2 and V is TRBV6-4, with 8 positions matching TRBD2. Germline V gene data show CDR1 as MRHNA and CDR2 as SNTAGT. The CDR3 extends over 15 amino acids. Trimming removed 4 bases from V and 1 base from J; junction bases left unmatched: 2. Written as DNA, the CDR3 is TGTGCCAGCAGTGCTACTAGCGGGAACACCGGGGAGCTGTTTTTT. This codes for CASSATSGNTGELFF.

The rearrangement uses TRBV6-5 and TRBJ2-1; D is unresolved. With 4 bases removed from V and 0 bases from J, the gap between germline ends came to 10 bases. The CDR3 totals 15 residues. The germline V gene encodes CDR1 MNHEY and CDR2 SVGAGI. CDR3 protein: CASSWGSSSYNEQFF. The CDR3 bases are TGTGCCAGCAGTTGGGGATCCAGCTCCTACAATGAGCAGTTCTTC.

The rearrangement joins TRBV29-1 to TRBJ1-3; 7 bases fit TRBD1. V was pared by 7 bases and J by 3 bases, with 6 bases of the junction left unmatched. CDR1 is SQVTM and CDR2 is ANQGSEA in the germline V gene. The CDR3 spans 13 residues. The CDR3 bases are TGCAGCGCTCGGGACAGTCATGGAAACACCATATATTTT. Its protein product is CSARDSHGNTIYF. Full variable domain (missing parts from reference TRBV29-1 and TRBJ1-3): SAVISQKPSRDICQRGTSLTIQCQVDSQVTMMFWYRQQPGQSLTLIATANQGSEATYESGFVIDKFPISRPNLTFSTLTVSNMSPEDSSIYLCSARDSHGNTIYFGEGSWLTVV.

This chain joins TRBV3-1 (or the pseudogene TRBV3-2) and TRBJ2-1, with 16 positions matching TRBD2. CDR1 LGHDT and CDR2 YNNKEL come from the germline V gene (reference sequence). V shed 0 bases, J shed 8 bases, and the junction held 10 bases outside the gene matches. The CDR3 is made up of 19 amino acids. As DNA, the CDR3 is TGTGCCAGCAGCCAAGATCGGGGACTAGCGGGAGGGCCTAAGGATGAGCAGTTCTTC. Its protein product is CASSQDRGLAGGPKDEQFF.

This clone has more than one count but fewer than ten. CDR3 in DNA: TGCGCCAGCAGTGAGTCGATAGGCGGGAGCACAGATACGCAGTATTTT. Its protein is CASSESIGGSTDTQYF. The chain employs TRBV10-1 and TRBJ2-3; D perhaps matches TRBD2 (5 bases). The V gene lost 0 bases and the J gene lost 0 bases, with 10 bases spanning the gap. Per germline, CDR1 WNHNN and CDR2 SYGVQD (reference sequence). The CDR3 loop spans 16 amino acids.

The chain couples TRBV11-2 to TRBJ2-2, with 7 bases lining up with TRBD1. The CDR3 has 17 amino acids. V shed 6 bases and J 3 bases; nucleotides not matched to a gene: 13. Germline V gene data show CDR1 as SGHAT and CDR2 as FQNNGV. CDR3 in amino acids: CASRPSPGQIYTGELFF. CDR3 sequence (DNA): TGTGCCAGCAGACCATCACCGGGACAGATATACACCGGGGAGCTGTTTTTT.

This sequence joins TRBV29-1 and TRBJ2-4, with 9 bases fitting TRBD2. J gave up 4 bases and V 4 bases, and 5 bases lay outside the gene matches. The CDR3 is 14 amino acids. Per germline, CDR1 SQVTM and CDR2 ANQGSEA. CDR3 sequence: CSVGASGAKNIQYF. Here the CDR3 DNA reads TGCAGCGTTGGGGCTAGCGGGGCTAAAAACATTCAGTACTTC.

V is TRBV7-9 and J is TRBJ2-7; 7 bases match TRBD2. With V trimmed by 5 bases and J by 1 base, 11 bases remained unmatched. Germline lookup yields CDR1 SEHNR and CDR2 FQNEAQ (reference sequence). CDR3 length: 16 residues. The CDR3 DNA follows: TGTGCCAGCAGCGTTAGGGGAGGGCGTGGGTCCTACGAGCAGTACTTC. Translation gives CASSVRGGRGSYEQYF.

In this sample, this clone turned up once. The CDR3 reads CASSPDPGTGSYEQYF. The CDR3 nucleotides are TGCGCCAGCAGCCCGGACCCCGGGACAGGGTCTTACGAGCAGTACTTC. V usage is TRBV5-1 and J usage is TRBJ2-7, with 9 nucleotides matching TRBD1. This CDR3 comprises 16 residues. Trimming cost V 4 bases and J 4 bases; bases outside gene matches: 12. From germline, CDR1 is SGHRS and CDR2 YFSETQ.

This clone was counted a few times. The genes are TRBV5-1 and TRBJ2-3, with a tentative D call TRBD2 (5 bases). Germline values: CDR1 SGHRS, CDR2 YFSETQ. This CDR3 has 15 amino acids. Trimming took off 0 bases at V and 3 bases at J, with 11 bases between the two ends. The CDR3 DNA sequence: TGCGCCAGCAGCTTGGGGAATTCGGGAACAGATACGCAGTATTTT. It yields the protein CASSLGNSGTDTQYF.

This rearrangement joins TRBV3-1 (or the pseudogene TRBV3-2) to TRBJ1-6, with D maybe TRBD1 (5 bases). Trimming stripped 1 base from V and 9 bases from J, with 10 bases between. This CDR3 is 14 amino acids long. Germline values: CDR1 LGHDT, CDR2 YNNKEL (reference sequence). The CDR3 DNA reads TGTGCCAGCAGCCAAGTTTTGGGGGTTTCACCCCTCCACTTT. Its translation: CASSQVLGVSPLHF.

This clone is judged medium-sized (0.01 to 0.1%). The chain couples TRBV6-1 to TRBJ2-2; 8 bases match TRBD2. CDR3 length equals 15 residues. In germline, CDR1 is MNHNS, CDR2 SASEGT. The J segment lost 1 base and the V segment lost 2 bases, leaving 0 bases of the junction unmatched. In nucleotides, the CDR3 is TGTGCCAGCAGTGAACTAGCGGGGAACACCGGGGAGCTGTTTTTT. Protein product: CASSELAGNTGELFF.

The chain links TRBV25-1 to TRBJ2-5; TRBD2 matches 10 bases. This CDR3 is built from 16 residues. After removal of 2 bases from V and 7 bases from J, the junction contained 10 bases not matched to a gene. The V gene's germline CDR1 is MGHDK and CDR2 SYGVNS. The CDR3 spells CASSEGASGSRGTQYF. The CDR3 DNA sequence: TGTGCCAGCAGTGAAGGCGCTAGCGGGAGTAGGGGGACCCAGTACTTC.

V is TRBV3-1 (or the pseudogene TRBV3-2) and J is TRBJ1-1, with D possibly matching TRBD1 (5 bases). The CDR3 is 15 amino acids. CDR1 and CDR2 (germline): LGHDT, YNNKEL (reference sequence). V gave up 1 base and J gave up 4 bases, with 13 bases separating them. CDR3 coding DNA: TGTGCCAGCAGCCAAGCCTTGGGGAGGGGCACTGAAGCTTTCTTT. Its translation is CASSQALGRGTEAFF.

The rearrangement links TRBV15 to TRBJ2-7; possible D gene TRBD1, 7 bases. The V and J ends lost 0 bases and 4 bases respectively, with 13 bases between them. Per germline, CDR1 LNHNV and CDR2 YYDKDF (reference sequence). The CDR3 sequence is 15 residues long. The CDR3 DNA follows: TGTGCCACCAGCAGAGATCGGACAGGAGGGTACGAGCAGTACTTC. It is translated as CATSRDRTGGYEQYF.

The J gene is TRBJ2-5, the V gene TRBV19, with 10 bases that match TRBD1. This CDR3 contains 15 residues. CDR1 is LNHDA, CDR2 SQIVND, per germline (reference sequence). J lost 4 bases, V lost 5 bases, and 7 bases had no gene match. The CDR3 nucleotides read TGTGCCAGTAGTTCGCGGACAGGGGGAGGAGAGACCCAGTACTTC. Its translation: CASSSRTGGGETQYF.

The chain links TRBV29-1 to TRBJ2-2; D gene uncertain. CDR3 length equals 13 residues. The germline V and J ends were trimmed by 5 bases and 3 bases, with 10 bases remaining between them. Germline CDR1 reads SQVTM; CDR2 reads ANQGSEA. This CDR3 reads CSVLQRDTGELFF. In DNA, the CDR3 is TGCAGCGTTTTGCAACGGGACACCGGGGAGCTGTTTTTT.

V gene TRBV6-5 combines with J gene TRBJ1-2, with TRBD1 identical over 7 bases. Looked up from germline, CDR1 is MNHEY and CDR2 is SVGAGI. With 7 bases clipped from V and 5 bases from J, the junction kept 7 bases outside the gene matches. This CDR3 contains 13 residues. CDR3 in amino acids: CASIKGAGYGYTF. In DNA form, the CDR3 reads TGTGCCAGCATCAAGGGGGCAGGTTATGGCTACACCTTC.

J is TRBJ2-5 and V is TRBV28; D is unclear. The germline gives CDR1 MDHEN, CDR2 SYDVKM. V lost 2 bases to trimming and J lost 7 bases, with 5 bases between them. The CDR3 covers 11 residues. The CDR3 sequence is CASSLRGTQYF. The CDR3 DNA follows: TGTGCCAGCAGTTTAAGAGGGACCCAGTACTTC.

This sequence joins TRBV3-1 (or the pseudogene TRBV3-2) and TRBJ2-7, with 9 bases lining up with TRBD1. Germline values: CDR1 LGHDT, CDR2 YNNKEL (reference sequence). This CDR3 contains 15 residues. The J segment lost 2 bases and the V segment lost 5 bases, leaving 7 bases of the junction unmatched. CDR3 sequence: CASSNPGQGTYEQYF. DNA of the CDR3: TGTGCCAGCAGCAATCCGGGACAGGGCACCTACGAGCAGTACTTC.

This clone was counted once. This chain connects TRBV9 to TRBJ2-3; weak D call: TRBD1 (6 bases). The germline CDR1 and CDR2 sequences are SGDLS and YYNGEE. Trimming shortened V by 5 bases and J by 7 bases, and 29 bases separated the two germline ends. This CDR3 is built from 18 residues. In DNA, the CDR3 is TGTGCCAGCAGTTATACATTGGACAGTGGTATGTTTTTGAATACGCAGTATTTT. Its translation is CASSYTLDSGMFLNTQYF. Complete variable domain (other parts from reference TRBV9 and TRBJ2-3): DSGVTQTPKHLITATGQRVTLRCSPRSGDLSVYWYQQSLDQGLQFLIQYYNGEERAKGNILERFSAQQFPDLHSELNLSSLELGDSALYFCASSYTLDSGMFLNTQYFGPGTRLTVL.

The V and J genes are TRBV5-4 and TRBJ2-1; 7 nucleotides agree with TRBD2. Trimming removed 1 base from V and 0 bases from J; junction bases left unmatched: 4. CDR1 is SGHNT, CDR2 YYREEE, per germline (reference sequence). This CDR3 comprises 16 residues. CDR3 sequence (DNA): TGTGCCAGCAGCTTGACGCGCGGGAGCTCCTACAATGAGCAGTTCTTC. It is translated as CASSLTRGSSYNEQFF.

This chain links TRBV4-1 with TRBJ1-1; possibly TRBD1 for D (6 bases). Trimming shortened V by 1 base and J by 1 base, and 19 bases separated the two germline ends. Germline V gene data show CDR1 as MGHRA and CDR2 as YSYEKL. This CDR3 has 18 amino acids. The CDR3 loop reads CASSQVNGQGKRNTEAFF. In DNA form, the CDR3 reads TGCGCCAGCAGCCAAGTAAATGGTCAGGGGAAGAGGAACACTGAAGCTTTCTTT.

This clone appeared a few times. This chain uses TRBV6-1 with TRBJ2-7; 7 positions agree with TRBD2. The length of the CDR3 is 15 residues. Germline V lookup: CDR1 MNHNS, CDR2 SASEGT. V was clipped by 2 bases and J by 0 bases; unmatched bases: 4. The DNA for the CDR3 is TGTGCCAGCAGTGAACTAGCGGATAGCTCCTACGAGCAGTACTTC. Translating gives CASSELADSSYEQYF.

The gene calls are TRBV19 and TRBJ2-3; TRBD1 matches 9 bases. CDR3 length equals 14 residues. Germline assignment: CDR1 LNHDA and CDR2 SQIVND (reference sequence). The V segment lost 7 bases and the J segment 6 bases; nucleotides outside the gene matches: 8. The DNA for the CDR3 is TGTGCCAGTATCGGGGGACAGGGCTTGGATACGCAGTATTTT. As protein: CASIGGQGLDTQYF.

This clone was seen a handful of times. CDR3 region: CASSTSAGVETQYF. The CDR3 coding sequence is TGCGCCAGCAGTACCTCGGCAGGCGTAGAGACCCAGTACTTC. The V call is TRBV5-1, the J call TRBJ2-5; D is uncertain. The germline V and J ends were trimmed by 5 bases and 4 bases, with 15 bases remaining between them. Germline lookup yields CDR1 SGHRS and CDR2 YFSETQ. This CDR3 has 14 amino acids.

The chain joins TRBV18 to TRBJ1-3; no reliable D call. Germline V gene lookup returns CDR1 KGHSH and CDR2 LQKENI. The V gene lost 3 bases and the J gene lost 3 bases, with 12 bases spanning the gap. CDR3 size: 15 residues. The chain's CDR3 is CASSPPRMDGNTIYF. In DNA, the CDR3 is TGTGCCAGCTCACCGCCTCGGATGGATGGAAACACCATATATTTT.

V usage is TRBV5-4 and J usage is TRBJ2-1; 9 nucleotides line up with TRBD2. The germline CDR1 and CDR2 sequences are SGHNT and YYREEE (reference sequence). V gave up 4 bases and J gave up 4 bases; unmatched junction bases: 12. There are 17 residues in the CDR3. The CDR3 nucleotides read TGTGCCAGCAGCCCCCCGACTAGCGGCAGAGGGTACAATGAGCAGTTCTTC. Encoded protein: CASSPPTSGRGYNEQFF.

This chain joins TRBV2 and TRBJ2-2; a weak D match, TRBD2 (6 bases). Germline values: CDR1 SNHLY, CDR2 FYNNEI. CDR3 size: 16 residues. Trimming left V 3 bases short and J 4 bases short, with 15 bases between. The CDR3 sequence: CASSDRGYGSTGELFF. The CDR3 region has the DNA TGTGCCAGCAGTGACCGGGGGTATGGGAGCACCGGGGAGCTGTTTTTT.

The chain couples TRBV29-1 to TRBJ1-1, with D uncertain. The CDR3 spans 12 residues. Germline-derived CDR1 and CDR2 are SQVTM and ANQGSEA. With 5 bases removed from V and 1 base from J, the gap between germline ends came to 8 bases. This CDR3 is CSVFAGNTEAFF. CDR3 coding DNA: TGCAGCGTTTTCGCGGGGAACACTGAAGCTTTCTTT. Using reference TRBV29-1 and TRBJ1-1 for the parts outside the CDR3, the full variable domain is SAVISQKPSRDICQRGTSLTIQCQVDSQVTMMFWYRQQPGQSLTLIATANQGSEATYESGFVIDKFPISRPNLTFSTLTVSNMSPEDSSIYLCSVFAGNTEAFFGQGTRLTVV.

The rearrangement joins TRBV10-3 to TRBJ1-2, with 10 bases aligning to TRBD1. V trimming: 6 bases; J trimming: 6 bases; junction bases outside the gene matches: 7. Germline CDR1 reads ENHRY; CDR2 reads SYGVKD. This CDR3 region has 14 residues. CDR3 nucleotide sequence: TGTGCCATCAGGTCGGACAGGGGGATGGATGGCTACACCTTC. It specifies CAIRSDRGMDGYTF.

V gene TRBV4-1 combines with J gene TRBJ1-2; possible D gene TRBD1, 6 bases. Trimming left V 3 bases short and J 6 bases short, with 20 bases between. CDR1 and CDR2 from the germline V gene are MGHRA and YSYEKL. The CDR3 length is 16 residues. The CDR3 sequence is CASSHPQRGRWDGYTF. The CDR3 DNA is TGCGCCAGCAGCCATCCACAACGGGGGCGATGGGATGGCTACACCTTC.